These 21 T cell receptor beta chains share one sample of origin, sequenced in a study of T cell repertoires in cytomegalovirus infection. No antigen has been identified for these receptors. Each CDR3 protein is one row after TCRdb ran MiXCR on the reads. The sample lists 45,000 to 55,000 distinct CDR3 sequences; under 20% were seen once. The material was CD8+ T cells from cultured PBMCs, obtained from culture after CMV antigen stimulation. These receptors all stem from a human donor in good health (CMV status not recorded). Some clones in this sample may be carry-over from other donors' samples.

V usage is TRBV25-1 and J usage is TRBJ2-7; D is uncertain. Germline CDR1 is MGHDK and CDR2 is SYGVNS. The CDR3 has 15 residues. V dropped 4 bases and J dropped 2 bases, with 15 bases sitting between them. The CDR3 DNA follows: TGTGCCAGCAGTGTCCGACACGGAGTGACCTACGAGCAGTACTTC. This translates into CASSVRHGVTYEQYF.

The CDR3 region is CSAREIDSPYEQYF. In nucleotides, the CDR3 is TGCAGTGCTAGAGAGATTGACAGCCCCTACGAGCAGTACTTC. The chain links TRBV20-1 to TRBJ2-7; possible D gene TRBD1, 5 bases. The germline CDR1 and CDR2 sequences are DFQATT and SNEGSKA (reference sequence). Trimming stripped 0 bases from V and 2 bases from J, with 11 bases between. This CDR3 comprises 14 residues.

This clonotype turned up a few times. The genes are TRBV27 and TRBJ2-3; 10 bases align to TRBD1. V shed 8 bases and J 3 bases; nucleotides not matched to a gene: 2. Germline CDR1 reads MNHEY; CDR2 reads SMNVEV (reference sequence). The CDR3 runs 13 residues. CDR3 in amino acids: CASGTGVTDTQYF. In nucleotides, the CDR3 is TGTGCCAGCGGGACAGGGGTTACAGATACGCAGTATTTT.

This clonotype was recorded many times. This chain joins TRBV6-1 and TRBJ1-1, with D unresolved. The CDR3 has 13 amino acids. Trimming stripped 10 bases from V and 2 bases from J, with 14 bases between. Germline V gene lookup returns CDR1 MNHNS and CDR2 SASEGT. As DNA, the CDR3 is TGTGCCATCCGAGAGGTTTTTAACACTGAAGCTTTCTTT. This translates into CAIREVFNTEAFF.

This clonotype has only a few counts. This chain joins TRBV4-1 and TRBJ1-2; no firm D call. The CDR3 runs to 12 residues. Trimming pared 6 bases from V and 4 bases from J, leaving 9 bases between. Per the germline V gene, CDR1 is MGHRA and CDR2 is YSYEKL. The DNA for the CDR3 is TGCGCCAGCAGATCGGACCCCTATGGCTACACCTTC. Translated: CASRSDPYGYTF.

On this clonotype itself: A read error is possible here, since a much larger clone lies one base away. V is TRBV7-9 and J is TRBJ2-7; no firm D call. The CDR3 consists of 14 residues. CDR1 SEHNR and CDR2 FQNEAQ come from the germline V gene (reference sequence). The CDR3 nucleotides are TGTGCCAGCGGCTTAGACGGAAATTTCTTCGAGCAGTACTTC. It yields the protein CASGLDGNFFEQYF.

This clonotype was detected ten times or more. The V and J genes are TRBV6-1 and TRBJ2-7, with D possibly called TRBD1 or TRBD2 (5 bases each). Germline V gives CDR1 MNHNS, CDR2 SASEGT. V lost 1 base to trimming and J lost 5 bases, with 12 bases between them. This CDR3 comprises 14 residues. The CDR3, as DNA: TGTGCCAGCAGTGAAGGGGGGAGTGGGCACGAGCAGTACTTC. This sequence encodes CASSEGGSGHEQYF.

There are many counts of this clonotype. The rearrangement joins TRBV12-3 or TRBV12-4 to TRBJ2-2; TRBD2 aligns across 7 bases. J lost 4 bases, V lost 7 bases, and 3 bases had no gene match. The CDR3 is made up of 13 amino acids. This chain's CDR3 is CASNAGVTGELFF. CDR3 nucleotide sequence: TGTGCCAGCAACGCGGGAGTCACCGGGGAGCTGTTTTTT.

This clonotype was counted only a few times. V is TRBV4-1 and J is TRBJ2-5; no clear D. Between the trimmed V and J ends, which lost 0 bases and 0 bases, there was a span of 23 bases. The germline gives CDR1 MGHRA, CDR2 YSYEKL. This CDR3 spans 20 amino acids. CDR3 nucleotide sequence: TGCGCCAGCAGCCAAGAACCCGGGCCAACCCCGTCCCTGTACCAAGAGACCCAGTACTTC. Translating it yields CASSQEPGPTPSLYQETQYF.

In this sample, this clonotype turned up many times. The chain has TRBV7-9 and TRBJ2-5; 9 positions agree with TRBD2. The CDR3 length is 16 residues. Per germline, CDR1 SEHNR and CDR2 FQNEAQ (reference sequence). The junction had 7 bases not matched to a gene; V was cut back by 4 bases and J by 1 base. CDR3 nucleotides: TGTGCCAGCAGCTGGCCCCAAGCGGGGGGCCAAGAGACCCAGTACTTC. It encodes CASSWPQAGGQETQYF.

About this clonotype itself: Since a much larger clone is just one base distant, this may be a read error. This chain uses TRBV12-3 or TRBV12-4 with TRBJ2-1; D ambiguous. V gave up 2 bases and J gave up 5 bases, with 10 bases separating them. The CDR3 spans 14 residues. CDR3 nucleotides: TGTGCCAGCAGTTTACGGCAGTGGAACAATGAGCAGTTCTTC. Its protein is CASSLRQWNNEQFF.

The chain links TRBV27 to TRBJ2-5; TRBD2 matches 12 bases. This CDR3 spans 17 amino acids. Germline values: CDR1 MNHEY, CDR2 SMNVEV (reference sequence). J was trimmed by 7 bases and V by 4 bases; bases with no gene match: 13. The CDR3 protein is CASSSLLAGGSWGTQYF. The CDR3 DNA is TGTGCCAGCAGTTCCTTGCTAGCGGGAGGGTCCTGGGGGACCCAGTACTTC.

The V and J genes are TRBV7-8 and TRBJ1-1, with 8 bases aligning to TRBD1. The CDR3 extends over 15 amino acids. With 2 bases clipped from V and 3 bases from J, the junction kept 5 bases outside the gene matches. Germline lookup yields CDR1 SGHVS and CDR2 FQNEAQ. The CDR3 DNA sequence: TGTGCCAGCAGCTTAACAGGACAGGGTTACACTGAAGCTTTCTTT. It is translated as CASSLTGQGYTEAFF.

This clonotype showed up just a few times. V gene TRBV10-1 combines with J gene TRBJ2-7; 8 bases fit TRBD1. The CDR3 contains 15 residues. V shed 2 bases and J 5 bases; nucleotides not matched to a gene: 8. The germline V gene has CDR1 WNHNN and CDR2 SYGVQD (reference sequence). CDR3 region: CASSERSRDRNEQYF. The CDR3 DNA is TGCGCCAGCAGTGAGCGGTCCCGGGACAGGAACGAGCAGTACTTC.

This clonotype was observed a few times. V gene TRBV3-1 combines with J gene TRBJ1-5, with D possibly TRBD1 on 6 matching bases. V lost 1 base and J lost 4, with 8 bases in between. The CDR3 runs to 14 residues. The V gene's germline CDR1 is LGHDT and CDR2 YNNKEL (reference sequence). The CDR3 here is CASSQVDRNQPQHF. Here the CDR3 DNA reads TGTGCCAGCAGCCAAGTGGACAGAAATCAGCCCCAGCATTTT. The full variable domain, in which reference TRBV3-1 and TRBJ1-5 provide the parts outside the CDR3, is DTAVSQTPKYLVTQMGNDKSIKCEQNLGHDTMYWYKQDSKKFLKIMFSYNNKELIINETVPNRFSPKSPDKAHLNLHINSLELGDSAVYFCASSQVDRNQPQHFGDGTRLSIL.

This sequence joins TRBV29-1 and TRBJ1-1; no definite D call. Germline assignment: CDR1 SQVTM and CDR2 ANQGSEA. There are 12 residues in the CDR3. V lost 4 bases, J lost 4 bases, and 10 bases lay in between. CDR3 loop: CSVVKRGTEAFF. The CDR3 DNA sequence: TGCAGCGTTGTCAAAAGAGGCACTGAAGCTTTCTTT. Combining the CDR3 with reference TRBV29-1 and TRBJ1-1 gives the whole variable domain SAVISQKPSRDICQRGTSLTIQCQVDSQVTMMFWYRQQPGQSLTLIATANQGSEATYESGFVIDKFPISRPNLTFSTLTVSNMSPEDSSIYLCSVVKRGTEAFFGQGTRLTVV.

This clonotype has a count of ten or more. The V gene is TRBV6-5, the J gene TRBJ2-1, with 9 bases aligning to TRBD2. Per the germline V gene, CDR1 is MNHEY and CDR2 is SVGAGI. This CDR3 is 16 amino acids long. V gave up 4 bases and J gave up 8 bases; unmatched junction bases: 12. DNA for the CDR3: TGTGCCAGCAGTTCCCCCACGGCGGGAGGGGGTCATGAGCAGTTCTTC. Its protein product is CASSSPTAGGGHEQFF.

The chain combines TRBV4-3 with TRBJ2-7; 8 nucleotides line up with TRBD1. V was pared by 0 bases and J by 2 bases, with 6 bases of the junction left unmatched. Germline CDR1 reads LGHNA; CDR2 reads YSLEER. This CDR3 has 16 amino acids. The CDR3 bases are TGCGCCAGCAGCCAAGATCGAGACAGGGGCCCCTACGAGCAGTACTTC. Amino acid sequence: CASSQDRDRGPYEQYF.

This clonotype was seen ten or more times. This chain's CDR3 is CASSLNRLADETQYF. In DNA, the CDR3 is TGTGCCAGCAGCTTAAATCGACTAGCTGATGAGACCCAGTACTTC. The rearrangement uses TRBV7-2 and TRBJ2-5, with TRBD2 matching 7 bases. From germline, CDR1 is SGHTA and CDR2 FQGNSA. This CDR3 is built from 15 residues. V shed 2 bases, J shed 5 bases, and the junction held 8 bases outside the gene matches.

This clonotype was observed many times. The chain joins TRBV7-8 to TRBJ2-3; 11 nucleotides match TRBD1. Looked up from germline, CDR1 is SGHVS and CDR2 is FQNEAQ. Trimming cost V 5 bases and J 4 bases; bases outside gene matches: 8. The CDR3 is 16 residues long. CDR3 sequence reads: CASSVRTGGGSDTQYF. The CDR3 DNA reads as TGTGCCAGCAGCGTACGGACAGGGGGCGGTTCAGATACGCAGTATTTT.

This clonotype came up many times. V and J are TRBV13 and TRBJ2-7; no clear D gene. The germline V and J ends were trimmed by 6 bases and 1 base, with 10 bases remaining between them. The CDR3 sequence is 13 residues long. The germline V gene has CDR1 PRHDT and CDR2 FYEKMQ (reference sequence). The CDR3 region is CASRSPESYEQYF. CDR3 in DNA: TGTGCCAGCAGATCCCCCGAATCCTACGAGCAGTACTTC.